Listed below are T cell receptor beta chains from one sample, sequenced in a study of blood T cell repertoires in COVID-19. Profiling relied on immunoSEQ multiplex PCR, and the TCRdb table lists in-frame clones only, not all of them. The sample consists of about 250,000 clones, around 87% of them appearing once. Input material: PBMCs or T cells enriched from blood (not recorded which). Receptors originate from a woman in her forties or fifties who had recovered from COVID-19. The CDR3 runs from the conserved cysteine through the conserved F or W. D genes are given only for firm matches. Clone size, where shown, is once, few, many, or a class for clones that have expanded.

V gene: TRBV27
J gene: TRBJ2-7
D gene: NA
clone size: once
CDR3 protein: CASSLSLAMSSYEQYF
CDR3 DNA: TGTGCCAGCAGTTTATCGCTAGCGATGAGCTCCTACGAGCAGTACTTC

V gene: TRBV5-1
J gene: TRBJ2-1
D gene: TRBD2
clone size: NA
CDR3 protein: CASSLGGGGRPYNEQFF
CDR3 DNA: TGCGCCAGCAGCTTGGGGGGAGGCGGGAGGCCCTACAATGAGCAGTTCTTC

V gene: TRBV2
J gene: TRBJ1-2
D gene: NA
clone size: few
CDR3 protein: CASGVTMNYGYTF
CDR3 DNA: TGTGCCAGCGGAGTGACGATGAACTATGGCTACACCTTC

V gene: TRBV21-1
J gene: TRBJ2-1
D gene: NA
clone size: many
CDR3 protein: CASSLTAGTENEQFF
CDR3 DNA: TGTGCCAGCAGCTTAACCGCCGGGACAGAAAATGAGCAGTTCTTC

V gene: TRBV24-1
J gene: TRBJ1-1
D gene: TRBD1
clone size: NA
CDR3 protein: CATLTGSNTEAFF
CDR3 DNA: TGTGCCACGCTGACAGGGTCTAACACTGAAGCTTTCTTT

V gene: TRBV18
J gene: TRBJ1-4
D gene: TRBD1
clone size: NA
CDR3 protein: CASSQNPPTGGAQEKLFF
CDR3 DNA: TGTGCCAGCTCACAAAACCCGCCTACAGGGGGCGCTCAGGAAAAACTGTTTTTT

V gene: TRBV28
J gene: TRBJ2-7
D gene: TRBD2
clone size: NA
CDR3 protein: CASSPLPLATYEQYF
CDR3 DNA: TGTGCCAGCAGTCCTCTACCACTAGCGACCTACGAGCAGTACTTC

V gene: TRBV19
J gene: TRBJ2-3
D gene: TRBD2
clone size: NA
CDR3 protein: CATSKRPIGRLAGIDTQYF
CDR3 DNA: TGTGCCACCTCAAAAAGGCCGATCGGGCGACTAGCGGGAATAGATACGCAGTATTTT

V gene: TRBV11-3
J gene: TRBJ2-5
D gene: NA
clone size: NA
CDR3 protein: CASSLMWDSVMETQYF
CDR3 DNA: TGTGCCAGCAGCTTAATGTGGGACTCCGTTATGGAGACCCAGTACTTC

V gene: TRBV15
J gene: TRBJ2-5
D gene: TRBD2
clone size: NA
CDR3 protein: CATSIGLAGKTQYF
CDR3 DNA: TGTGCCACCAGCATAGGACTAGCGGGCAAGACCCAGTACTTC